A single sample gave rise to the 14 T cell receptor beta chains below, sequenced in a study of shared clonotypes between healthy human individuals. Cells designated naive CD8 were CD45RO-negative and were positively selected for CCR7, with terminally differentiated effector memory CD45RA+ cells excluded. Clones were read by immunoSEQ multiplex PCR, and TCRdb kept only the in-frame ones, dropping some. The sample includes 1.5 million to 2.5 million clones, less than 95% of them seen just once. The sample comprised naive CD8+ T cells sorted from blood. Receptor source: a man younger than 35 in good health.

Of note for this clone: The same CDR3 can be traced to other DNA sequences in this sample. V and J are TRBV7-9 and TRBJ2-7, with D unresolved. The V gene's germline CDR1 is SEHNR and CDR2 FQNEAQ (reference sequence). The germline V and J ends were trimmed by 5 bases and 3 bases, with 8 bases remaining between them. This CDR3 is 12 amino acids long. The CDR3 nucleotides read TGTGCCAGCAGCCACGACAACTACGAGCAGTACTTC. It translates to CASSHDNYEQYF.

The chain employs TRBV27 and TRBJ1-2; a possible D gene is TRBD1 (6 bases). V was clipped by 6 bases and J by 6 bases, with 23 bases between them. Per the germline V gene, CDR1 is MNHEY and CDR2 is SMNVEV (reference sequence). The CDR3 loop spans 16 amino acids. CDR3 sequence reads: CASRPDRGAPRHGYTF. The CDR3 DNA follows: TGTGCCAGCAGACCAGATAGGGGGGCCCCTCGGCATGGCTACACCTTC.

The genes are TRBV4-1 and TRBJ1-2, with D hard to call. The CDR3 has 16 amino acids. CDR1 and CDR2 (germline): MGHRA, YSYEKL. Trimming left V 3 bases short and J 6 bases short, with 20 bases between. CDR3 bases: TGCGCCAGCAGCCACCCCGGTTTGGTCGGCGGGCATGGCTACACCTTC. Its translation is CASSHPGLVGGHGYTF.

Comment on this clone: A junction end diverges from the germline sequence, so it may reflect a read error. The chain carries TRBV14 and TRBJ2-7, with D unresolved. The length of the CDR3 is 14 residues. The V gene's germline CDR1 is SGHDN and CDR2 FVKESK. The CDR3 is CASSQIPGSHEQYF. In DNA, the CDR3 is TGTGCCAGCAGCCAAATCCCAGGCTCCCACGAGCAGTACTTC.

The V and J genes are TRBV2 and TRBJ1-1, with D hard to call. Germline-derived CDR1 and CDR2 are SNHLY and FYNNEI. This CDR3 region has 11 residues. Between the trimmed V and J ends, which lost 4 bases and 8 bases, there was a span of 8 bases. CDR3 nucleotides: TGTGCCAGCAGTGGAGGGCGAGAAGCTTTCTTT. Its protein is CASSGGREAFF.

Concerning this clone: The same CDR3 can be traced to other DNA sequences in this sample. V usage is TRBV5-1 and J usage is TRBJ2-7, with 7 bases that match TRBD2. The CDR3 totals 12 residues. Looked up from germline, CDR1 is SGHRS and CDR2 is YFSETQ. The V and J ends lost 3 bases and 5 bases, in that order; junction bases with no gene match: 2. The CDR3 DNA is TGCGCCAGCAGCTCCCGGGGGGACGAGCAGTACTTC. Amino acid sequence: CASSSRGDEQYF.

The CDR3 DNA is TGCGCCAGCAGAGGGACAGGGGGCGTTTGGGATGAGCAGTTCTTC. It encodes CASRGTGGVWDEQFF. The V and J genes are TRBV5-1 and TRBJ2-1; 12 bases line up with TRBD1. CDR1 is SGHRS, CDR2 YFSETQ, per germline. V was clipped by 5 bases and J by 8 bases; unmatched bases: 8. The CDR3 spans 15 residues.

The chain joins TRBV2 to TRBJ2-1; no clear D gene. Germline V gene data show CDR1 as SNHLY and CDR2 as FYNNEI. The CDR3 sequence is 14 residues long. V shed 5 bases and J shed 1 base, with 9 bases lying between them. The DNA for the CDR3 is TGTGCCAGCAGTCTCCTTACTTCCTACAATGAGCAGTTCTTC. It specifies CASSLLTSYNEQFF.

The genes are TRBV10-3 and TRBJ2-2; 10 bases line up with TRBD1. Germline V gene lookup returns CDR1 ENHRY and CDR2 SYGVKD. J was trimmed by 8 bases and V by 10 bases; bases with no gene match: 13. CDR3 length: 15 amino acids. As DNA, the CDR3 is TGTGCCACTTCAAAGCCGGGACAGGGGATGGGGGAGCTGTTTTTT. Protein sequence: CATSKPGQGMGELFF.

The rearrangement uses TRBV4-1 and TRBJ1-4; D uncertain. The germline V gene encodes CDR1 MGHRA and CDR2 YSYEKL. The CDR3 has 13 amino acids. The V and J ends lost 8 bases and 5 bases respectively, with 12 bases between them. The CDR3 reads CASSDIRNEKLFF. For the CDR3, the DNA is TGCGCCAGCTCCGACATAAGGAATGAAAAACTGTTTTTT.

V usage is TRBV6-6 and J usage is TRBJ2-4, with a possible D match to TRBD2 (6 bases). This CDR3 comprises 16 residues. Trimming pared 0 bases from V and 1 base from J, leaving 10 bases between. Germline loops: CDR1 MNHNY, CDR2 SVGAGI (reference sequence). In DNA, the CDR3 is TGTGCCAGCAGTTACTCGGTCGGGGGTGCCAAAAACATTCAGTACTTC. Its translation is CASSYSVGGAKNIQYF.

The CDR3 sequence is CASSLLVVGELFF. The CDR3, as DNA: TGTGCCAGCAGCTTATTGGTGGTCGGGGAGCTGTTTTTT. The V call is TRBV7-6, the J call TRBJ2-2; no definite D call. With 2 bases removed from V and 7 bases from J, the gap between germline ends came to 8 bases. The CDR3 covers 13 residues. Looked up from germline, CDR1 is SGHVS and CDR2 is FNYEAQ.

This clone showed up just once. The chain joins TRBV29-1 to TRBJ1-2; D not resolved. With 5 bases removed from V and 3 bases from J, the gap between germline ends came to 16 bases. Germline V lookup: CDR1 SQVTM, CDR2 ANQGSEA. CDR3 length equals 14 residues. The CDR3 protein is CSVLGHDWYYGYTF. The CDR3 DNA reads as TGCAGCGTTCTGGGTCATGATTGGTACTATGGCTACACCTTC.

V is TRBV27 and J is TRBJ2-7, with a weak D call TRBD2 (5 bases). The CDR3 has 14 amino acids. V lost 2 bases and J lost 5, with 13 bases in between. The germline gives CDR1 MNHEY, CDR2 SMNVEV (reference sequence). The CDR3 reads CASSLAGDRNEQYF. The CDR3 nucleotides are TGTGCCAGCAGTTTAGCCGGGGATAGAAACGAGCAGTACTTC.